These 15 T cell receptor beta chains were sequenced from one sample in a study of T cells in Graves' hyperthyroidism and ophthalmopathy. TCR beta CDR3 regions were amplified from RNA transcripts. Using the HTBI primer set, a first-round RT-PCR was run on the TCR CDR3. TCRdb re-derived calls from the multiplex PCR reads in MiXCR, one entry per CDR3 protein. This sample yields about 500,000 distinct CDR3 sequences, of which 16% are seen a single time; more than 15% belongs to the top ten. Sequenced input: blood. Receptors were obtained from a woman between 18 and 29 years old with Graves' hyperthyroidism.

J is TRBJ1-3 and V is TRBV28, with 7 bases fitting TRBD1. This CDR3 spans 16 amino acids. The V gene's germline CDR1 is MDHEN and CDR2 SYDVKM. V trimming: 6 bases; J trimming: 8 bases; junction bases outside the gene matches: 16. DNA for the CDR3: TGTGCCAGCAGCCCCCGACCGGACAGGCGGGTGTACACCATATATTTT. Translating it yields CASSPRPDRRVYTIYF.

This clonotype showed up just a few times. The chain employs TRBV6-4 and TRBJ2-3; 11 nucleotides line up with TRBD2. The CDR3 extends over 14 amino acids. Germline values: CDR1 MRHNA, CDR2 SNTAGT. The J segment lost 6 bases and the V segment lost 7 bases, leaving 6 bases of the junction unmatched. The CDR3 DNA reads TGTGCCAGCACCCGACTAGCGGGAAAGGATACGCAGTATTTT. Translated, it gives CASTRLAGKDTQYF.

This clonotype turned up a few times. This clone may be a read error of a much larger clone one base away. The V call is TRBV2, the J call TRBJ1-4; D is unresolved. Trimming removed 1 base at V and 5 bases at J, with 14 bases between. The CDR3 contains 16 residues. Germline values: CDR1 SNHLY, CDR2 FYNNEI. The CDR3 sequence is CASSEGYGGGNEKLFF. CDR3 bases: TGTGCCAGCAGTGAAGGCTATGGAGGTGGAAATGAAAAACTGTTTTTT.

This clonotype was detected a few times. The chain links TRBV6-1 to TRBJ2-1; TRBD2 aligns across 11 bases. V gave up 6 bases and J gave up 0 bases; unmatched junction bases: 7. The germline gives CDR1 MNHNS, CDR2 SASEGT. The CDR3 sequence is 17 residues long. The CDR3 here is CASSSGLADSSYNEQFF. The CDR3 DNA follows: TGTGCCAGCAGCTCGGGACTAGCGGACAGCTCCTACAATGAGCAGTTCTTC.

This clonotype was seen ten or more times. The gene calls are TRBV6-5 and TRBJ2-7; maybe TRBD1 (6 bases). This CDR3 has 14 amino acids. V dropped 2 bases and J dropped 7 bases, with 15 bases sitting between them. Germline V gene data show CDR1 as MNHEY and CDR2 as SVGAGI. The CDR3 bases are TGTGCCAGCAGTTACGTCCCTCGCACAGGGGAGCAGTACTTC. It encodes CASSYVPRTGEQYF.

In its sample, this clonotype was seen a few times. The chain combines TRBV2 with TRBJ1-4; 10 nucleotides match TRBD1. With 1 base clipped from V and 3 bases from J, the junction kept 2 bases outside the gene matches. The CDR3 sequence is 16 residues long. Germline lookup yields CDR1 SNHLY and CDR2 FYNNEI. The CDR3 DNA sequence: TGTGCCAGCAGTGAAGAGGACAGGGGGTCTAATGAAAAACTGTTTTTT. Translated: CASSEEDRGSNEKLFF.

The chain uses TRBV15 and TRBJ1-5, with D uncertain. Germline loops: CDR1 LNHNV, CDR2 YYDKDF (reference sequence). There are 13 residues in the CDR3. V gave up 3 bases and J gave up 4 bases, with 7 bases separating them. Here the CDR3 reads CATSRTQNQPQHF. DNA of the CDR3: TGTGCCACCAGCAGGACACAAAATCAGCCCCAGCATTTT.

The rearrangement uses TRBV19 and TRBJ2-2, with TRBD2 matching over 8 bases. J lost 6 bases, V lost 7 bases, and 10 bases had no gene match. The CDR3 covers 15 residues. The germline V gene has CDR1 LNHDA and CDR2 SQIVND (reference sequence). The CDR3 region is CASKVRGGAAGELFF. The CDR3 DNA follows: TGTGCCAGTAAAGTCCGGGGGGGAGCAGCCGGGGAGCTGTTTTTT.

In this sample, this clonotype turned up once. The J gene is TRBJ1-2, the V gene TRBV6-5, with 9 bases lining up with TRBD1. The V gene's germline CDR1 is MNHEY and CDR2 SVGAGI. Germline trimming cut 4 bases from V and 8 bases from J; bases unmatched to any gene: 8. The CDR3 extends over 14 amino acids. In DNA, the CDR3 is TGTGCCAGCAGTTCCCTCGGGACAGGGTTGGGCTACACCTTC. Translation: CASSSLGTGLGYTF.

Points on this clonotype: A single base separates this from a much larger clone, so it may be a read error. CDR3 DNA sequence: TGTGCCAGCAGCCCCCAGGGGGTCAAACCCTACGAGCAGTTCTTC. Its translation is CASSPQGVKPYEQFF. This chain connects TRBV28 to TRBJ2-7; TRBD1 matches at 7 bases. The J call could be wrong; TRBJ2-1 is a better fit for the DNA end. Germline V gene lookup returns CDR1 MDHEN and CDR2 SYDVKM. The CDR3 is made up of 15 amino acids.

This clonotype was counted many times. This chain uses TRBV24-1 with TRBJ2-2; 11 nucleotides agree with TRBD2. V was pared by 3 bases and J by 1 base, with 3 bases of the junction left unmatched. CDR1 and CDR2 (germline): KGHDR, SFDVKD. This CDR3 is built from 17 residues. The CDR3 bases are TGTGCCACCAGTGATCCCGGGACTAGCGGGAACACCGGGGAGCTGTTTTTT. This gives the protein CATSDPGTSGNTGELFF.

This rearrangement joins TRBV7-3 to TRBJ2-1; D is ambiguous. This CDR3 region has 14 residues. The V gene's germline CDR1 is SGHTA and CDR2 FQGTGA. V lost 5 bases, J lost 6 bases, and 14 bases lay in between. CDR3 nucleotides: TGTGCCAGCAGCCTCGCCCCAGGTAGCAATGAGCAGTTCTTC. This codes for CASSLAPGSNEQFF.

This clonotype was detected ten times or more. This sequence joins TRBV12-3 or TRBV12-4 and TRBJ2-1; D may match TRBD1 or TRBD2 (7 bases each). The V and J ends lost 0 bases and 5 bases respectively, with 11 bases between them. This CDR3 comprises 15 residues. CDR3 in amino acids: CASSLAGGGHNEQFF. The CDR3 DNA reads TGTGCCAGCAGTTTAGCGGGAGGGGGCCACAATGAGCAGTTCTTC.

J is TRBJ2-3 and V is TRBV4-1; D perhaps matches TRBD2 (5 bases). Trimming stripped 1 base from V and 5 bases from J, with 7 bases between. The CDR3 runs 13 residues. Germline CDR1 reads MGHRA; CDR2 reads YSYEKL. CDR3: CASSQGSEDTQYF. CDR3 nucleotides: TGCGCCAGCAGCCAAGGTAGCGAAGATACGCAGTATTTT.

This clonotype was seen once. With a much larger clone just one base away, this may be a read error. The J gene is TRBJ2-1, the V gene TRBV3-1, with D possibly TRBD2 on 5 matching bases. The CDR3 consists of 16 residues. Germline V gene data show CDR1 as LGHDT and CDR2 as YNNKEL (reference sequence). In DNA form, the CDR3 reads TGTGCCAGCAGTCATAGCGTCCGTCCCTCCTACAATGAGCAGTCCTTC. Translating gives CASSHSVRPSYNEQSF.